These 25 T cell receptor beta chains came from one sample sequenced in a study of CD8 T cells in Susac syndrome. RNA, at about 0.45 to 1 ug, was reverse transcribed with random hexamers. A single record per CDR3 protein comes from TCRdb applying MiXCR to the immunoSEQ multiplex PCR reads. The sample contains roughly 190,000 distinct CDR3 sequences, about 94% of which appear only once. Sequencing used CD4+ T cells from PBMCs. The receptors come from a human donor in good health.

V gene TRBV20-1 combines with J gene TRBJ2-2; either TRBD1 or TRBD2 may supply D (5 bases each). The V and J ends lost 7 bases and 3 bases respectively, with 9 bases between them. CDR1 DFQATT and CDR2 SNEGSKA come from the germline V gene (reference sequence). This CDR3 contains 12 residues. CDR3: CSVVGDTGELFF. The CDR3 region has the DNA TGCAGTGTTGTGGGGGACACCGGGGAGCTGTTTTTT.

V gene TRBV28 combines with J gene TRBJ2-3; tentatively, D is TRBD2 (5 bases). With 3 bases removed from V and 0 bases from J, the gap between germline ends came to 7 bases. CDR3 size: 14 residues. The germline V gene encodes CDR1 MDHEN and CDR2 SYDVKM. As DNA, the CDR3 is TGTGCCAGCAGTTTTCGGACTAGCACAGATACGCAGTATTTT. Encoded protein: CASSFRTSTDTQYF.

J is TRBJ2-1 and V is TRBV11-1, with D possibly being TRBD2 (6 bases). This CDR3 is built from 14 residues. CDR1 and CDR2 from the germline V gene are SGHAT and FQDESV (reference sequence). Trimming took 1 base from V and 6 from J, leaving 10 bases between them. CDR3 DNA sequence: TGTGCCAGCAGCTTAGGCTGGGGAGGCAATGAGCAGTTCTTC. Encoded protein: CASSLGWGGNEQFF.

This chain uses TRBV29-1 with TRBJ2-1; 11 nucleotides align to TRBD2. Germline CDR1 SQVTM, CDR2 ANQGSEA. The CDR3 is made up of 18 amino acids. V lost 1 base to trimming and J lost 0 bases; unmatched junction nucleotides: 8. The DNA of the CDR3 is TGCAGCGTTGAAGGGTTAGCGGGAGGGAAGAGCTCCTACAATGAGCAGTTCTTC. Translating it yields CSVEGLAGGKSSYNEQFF.

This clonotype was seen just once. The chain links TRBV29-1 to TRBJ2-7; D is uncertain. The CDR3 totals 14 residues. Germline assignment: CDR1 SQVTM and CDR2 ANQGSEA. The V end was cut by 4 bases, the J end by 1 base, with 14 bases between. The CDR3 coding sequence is TGCAGCGTTGCCGGAAGGGCAGCGTCCTACGAGCAGTACTTC. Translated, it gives CSVAGRAASYEQYF.

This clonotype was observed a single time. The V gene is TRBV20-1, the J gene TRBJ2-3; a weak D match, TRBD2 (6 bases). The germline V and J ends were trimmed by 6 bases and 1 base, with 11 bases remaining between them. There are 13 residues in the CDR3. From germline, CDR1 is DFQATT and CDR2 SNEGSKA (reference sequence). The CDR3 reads CSAPGLRTDTQYF. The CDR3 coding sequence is TGCAGTGCGCCGGGACTCCGCACAGATACGCAGTATTTT.

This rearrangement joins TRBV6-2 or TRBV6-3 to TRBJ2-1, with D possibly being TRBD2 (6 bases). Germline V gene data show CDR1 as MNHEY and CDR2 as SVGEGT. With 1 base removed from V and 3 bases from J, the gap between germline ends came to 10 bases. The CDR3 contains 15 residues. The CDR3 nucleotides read TGTGCCAGCAGTTACTATCGCGGGGACTACAATGAGCAGTTCTTC. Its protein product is CASSYYRGDYNEQFF.

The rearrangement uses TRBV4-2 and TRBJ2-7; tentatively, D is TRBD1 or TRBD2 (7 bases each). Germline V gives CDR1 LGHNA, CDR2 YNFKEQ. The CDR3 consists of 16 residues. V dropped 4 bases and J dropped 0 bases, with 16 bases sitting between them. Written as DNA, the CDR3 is TGTGCCAGCAGCCGAGGAGGGGGCGGGGGCTCCTACGAGCAGTACTTC. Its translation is CASSRGGGGGSYEQYF.

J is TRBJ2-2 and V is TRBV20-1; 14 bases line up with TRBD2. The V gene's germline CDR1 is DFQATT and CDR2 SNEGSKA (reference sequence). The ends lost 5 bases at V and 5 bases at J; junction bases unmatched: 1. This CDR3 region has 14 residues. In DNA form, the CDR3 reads TGCAGTGCTCGGACTAGCGGGAGGACCGGGGAGCTGTTTTTT. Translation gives CSARTSGRTGELFF.

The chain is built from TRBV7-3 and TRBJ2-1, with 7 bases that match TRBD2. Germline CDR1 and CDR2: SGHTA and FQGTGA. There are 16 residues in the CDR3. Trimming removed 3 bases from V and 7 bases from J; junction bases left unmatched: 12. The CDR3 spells CASSFSYELAVNEQFF. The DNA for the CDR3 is TGTGCCAGCAGCTTCTCCTATGAGCTAGCGGTTAATGAGCAGTTCTTC.

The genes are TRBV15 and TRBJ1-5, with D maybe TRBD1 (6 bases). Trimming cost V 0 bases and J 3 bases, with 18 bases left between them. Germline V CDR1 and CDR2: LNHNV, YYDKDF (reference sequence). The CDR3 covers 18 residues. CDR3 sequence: CATSRDRGGSGNNQPQHF. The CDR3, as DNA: TGTGCCACCAGCAGAGATCGAGGGGGATCGGGAAACAATCAGCCCCAGCATTTT.

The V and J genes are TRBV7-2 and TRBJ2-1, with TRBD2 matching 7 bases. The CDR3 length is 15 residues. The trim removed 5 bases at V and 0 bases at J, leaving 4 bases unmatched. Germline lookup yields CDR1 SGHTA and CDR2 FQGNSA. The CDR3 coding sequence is TGTGCCAGCAGCCCTAGCGGTGCCTCCTACAATGAGCAGTTCTTC. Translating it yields CASSPSGASYNEQFF. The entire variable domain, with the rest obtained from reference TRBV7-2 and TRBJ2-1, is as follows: GAGVSQSPSNKVTEKGKDVELRCDPISGHTALYWYRQSLGQGLEFLIYFQGNSAPDKSGLPSDRFSAERTGGSVSTLTIQRTQQEDSAVYLCASSPSGASYNEQFFGPGTRLTVL.

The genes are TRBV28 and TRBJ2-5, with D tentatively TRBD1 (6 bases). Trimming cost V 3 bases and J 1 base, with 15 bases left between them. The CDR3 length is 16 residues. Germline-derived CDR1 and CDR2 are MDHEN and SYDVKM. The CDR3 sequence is CASSFGSGALQETQYF. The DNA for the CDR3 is TGTGCCAGCAGTTTCGGGTCAGGGGCCCTCCAAGAGACCCAGTACTTC. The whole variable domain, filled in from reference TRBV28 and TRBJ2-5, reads DVKVTQSSRYLVKRTGEKVFLECVQDMDHENMFWYRQDPGLGLRLIYFSYDVKMKEKGDIPEGYSVSREKKERFSLILESASTNQTSMYLCASSFGSGALQETQYFGPGTRLLVL.

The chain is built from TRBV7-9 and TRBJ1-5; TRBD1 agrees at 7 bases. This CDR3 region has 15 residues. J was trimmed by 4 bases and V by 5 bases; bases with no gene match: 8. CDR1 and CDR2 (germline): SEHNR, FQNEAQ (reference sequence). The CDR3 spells CASSRGGRANQPQHF. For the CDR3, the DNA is TGTGCCAGCAGCCGAGGGGGCAGAGCAAATCAGCCCCAGCATTTT.

The CDR3 sequence: CAWSPGRETQYF. The DNA for the CDR3 is TGTGCCTGGTCGCCAGGGAGGGAGACCCAGTACTTC. The gene calls are TRBV30 and TRBJ2-5, with D possibly TRBD2 on 6 matching bases. Germline CDR1 reads GTSNPN; CDR2 reads SVGIG (reference sequence). V dropped 5 bases and J dropped 5 bases, with 12 bases sitting between them. The CDR3 contains 12 residues.

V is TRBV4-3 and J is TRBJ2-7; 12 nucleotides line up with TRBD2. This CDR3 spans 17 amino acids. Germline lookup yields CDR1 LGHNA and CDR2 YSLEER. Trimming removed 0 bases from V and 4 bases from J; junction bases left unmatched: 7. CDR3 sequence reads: CASSQDGSGLAGYEQYF. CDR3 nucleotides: TGCGCCAGCAGCCAAGATGGATCTGGACTAGCGGGATACGAGCAGTACTTC.

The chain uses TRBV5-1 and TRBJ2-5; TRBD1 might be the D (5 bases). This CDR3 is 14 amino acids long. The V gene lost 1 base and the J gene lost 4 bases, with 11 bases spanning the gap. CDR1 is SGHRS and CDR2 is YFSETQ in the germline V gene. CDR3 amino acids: CASSLWQGRETQYF. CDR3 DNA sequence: TGCGCCAGCAGCTTGTGGCAGGGAAGAGAGACCCAGTACTTC.

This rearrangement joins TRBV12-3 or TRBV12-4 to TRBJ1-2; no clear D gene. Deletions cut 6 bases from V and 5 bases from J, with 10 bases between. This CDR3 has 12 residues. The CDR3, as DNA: TGTGCCAGCAGCCAGGACGGGTATGGCTACACCTTC. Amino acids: CASSQDGYGYTF.

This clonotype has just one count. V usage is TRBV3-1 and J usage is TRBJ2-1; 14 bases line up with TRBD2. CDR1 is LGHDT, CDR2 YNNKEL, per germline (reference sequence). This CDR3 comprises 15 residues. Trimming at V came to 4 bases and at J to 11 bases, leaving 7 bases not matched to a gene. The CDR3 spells CASSPKTSGREKQFF. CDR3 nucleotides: TGTGCCAGCAGCCCGAAGACTAGCGGGAGGGAGAAGCAGTTCTTC.

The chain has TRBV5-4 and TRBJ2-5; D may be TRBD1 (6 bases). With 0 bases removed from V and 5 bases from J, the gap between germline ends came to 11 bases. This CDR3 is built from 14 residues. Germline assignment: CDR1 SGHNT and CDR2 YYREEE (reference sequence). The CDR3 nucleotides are TGTGCCAGCAGCTTGGGCAGGGGCCCCGAGACCCAGTACTTC. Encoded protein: CASSLGRGPETQYF. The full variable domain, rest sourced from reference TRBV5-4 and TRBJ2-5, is ETGVTQSPTHLIKTRGQQVTLRCSSQSGHNTVSWYQQALGQGPQFIFQYYREEENGRGNFPPRFSGLQFPNYSSELNVNALELDDSALYLCASSLGRGPETQYFGPGTRLLVL.

CDR3 residues: CATSVRVGDTQYF. For the CDR3, the DNA is TGTGCCACCAGTGTACGCGTTGGAGATACGCAGTATTTT. This chain joins TRBV24-1 and TRBJ2-3; D is unclear. Trimming left V 5 bases short and J 5 bases short, with 10 bases between. The CDR3 length is 13 residues. The germline V gene encodes CDR1 KGHDR and CDR2 SFDVKD.

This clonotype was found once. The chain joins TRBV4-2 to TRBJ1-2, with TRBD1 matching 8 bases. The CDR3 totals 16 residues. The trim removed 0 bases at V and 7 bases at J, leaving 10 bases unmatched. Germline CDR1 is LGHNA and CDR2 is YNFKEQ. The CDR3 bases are TGTGCCAGCAGCCAAGATTTGGACAGGGACGGATTTGGCTACACCTTC. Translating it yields CASSQDLDRDGFGYTF.

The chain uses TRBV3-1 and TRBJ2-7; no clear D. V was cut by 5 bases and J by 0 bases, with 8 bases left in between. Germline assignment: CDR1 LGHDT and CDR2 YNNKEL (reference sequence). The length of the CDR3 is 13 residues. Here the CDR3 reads CASSWDSSYEQYF. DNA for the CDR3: TGTGCCAGCAGCTGGGATTCCTCCTACGAGCAGTACTTC.

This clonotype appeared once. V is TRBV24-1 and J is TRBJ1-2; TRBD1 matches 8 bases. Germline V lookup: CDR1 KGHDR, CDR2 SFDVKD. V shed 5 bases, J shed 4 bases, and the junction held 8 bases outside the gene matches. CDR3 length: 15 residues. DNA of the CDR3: TGTGCCACCAGTGGCGCTCCCGGGACAGGCTATGGCTACACCTTC. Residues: CATSGAPGTGYGYTF.

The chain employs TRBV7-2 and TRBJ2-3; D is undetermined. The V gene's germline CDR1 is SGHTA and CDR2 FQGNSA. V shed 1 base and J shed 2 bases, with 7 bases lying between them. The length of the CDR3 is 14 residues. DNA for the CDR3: TGTGCCAGCAGCTTAGGTTTGACCACAGATACGCAGTATTTT. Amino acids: CASSLGLTTDTQYF.